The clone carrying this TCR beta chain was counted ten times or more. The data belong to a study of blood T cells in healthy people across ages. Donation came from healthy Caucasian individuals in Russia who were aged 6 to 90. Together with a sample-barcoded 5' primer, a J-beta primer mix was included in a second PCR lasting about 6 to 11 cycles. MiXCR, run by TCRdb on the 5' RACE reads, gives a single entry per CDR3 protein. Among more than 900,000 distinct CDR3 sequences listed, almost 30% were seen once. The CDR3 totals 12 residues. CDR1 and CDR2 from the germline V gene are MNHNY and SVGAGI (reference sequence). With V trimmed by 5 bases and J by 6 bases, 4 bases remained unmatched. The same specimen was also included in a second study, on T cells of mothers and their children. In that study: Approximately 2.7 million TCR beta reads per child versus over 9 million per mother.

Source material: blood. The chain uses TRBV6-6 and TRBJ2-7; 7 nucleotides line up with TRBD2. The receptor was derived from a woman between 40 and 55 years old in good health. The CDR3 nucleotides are TGTGCCAGCAGTGGCTCTAGCGGCGAGCAGTACTTC. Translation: CASSGSSGEQYF.